The clone carrying this T cell receptor beta chain showed up just a few times. The antigen remains undetermined. The length of the CDR3 is 13 residues. V was pared by 8 bases and J by 5 bases, with 13 bases between. The germline CDR1 and CDR2 sequences are MNHEY and SMNVEV (reference sequence). MiXCR, applied by TCRdb to the 5' RACE reads, yields one record per CDR3 protein. Of under 300,000 distinct CDR3 sequences listed, 9.4% are singletons. This sample stems from a study of T-cell memory formation after mild COVID-19. Study-level findings and limits: In pre-infection memory, a portion of responding clones appeared, which suggested that cross-reactive memory joined. Second-wave clones with a day 37 peak had unconfirmed SARS-CoV-2 specificity. CM and EM subsets held most contracting CD4+ clones; EMRA held CD8+ ones.

What was sequenced was PBMCs or a T cell subset sorted from them (not recorded which). The chain carries TRBV27 and TRBJ1-5, with D possibly being TRBD1 (6 bases). The receptor was isolated from a man between 18 and 35 years old who had mild COVID-19 (a few samples of this study predate the infection). Cell type and time point are not known. Written as DNA, the CDR3 is TGTGCCAGCTCCTCCGGGGGCGATCAGCCCCAGCATTTT. Its protein product is CASSSGGDQPQHF.